This T cell receptor beta chain was obtained from a study of blood T cell repertoires in COVID-19. About the research overall: The cDNA or gDNA used as material had been derived from T cells, B-cell-depleted T cells, or PBMCs.

Losses at the gene ends were 0 bases for V and 0 bases for J; bases not matched to a gene: 6. The CDR3 totals 20 residues. Per the germline V gene, CDR1 is SGHVS and CDR2 is FNYEAQ. The protocol was immunoSEQ multiplex PCR, while the TCRdb copy is restricted to in-frame clones and leaves out a portion. The sample yields some 330,000 clones, nearly 90% seen once. This TCR came from a young woman with COVID-19, enrolled during active disease. This chain joins TRBV7-6 and TRBJ2-1, with 15 bases lining up with TRBD2. Sequencing was done on a sample of peripheral blood. The CDR3 sequence: CASSLAGTSGGISSYNEQFF. Written as DNA, the CDR3 is TGTGCCAGCAGCTTAGCCGGGACTAGCGGGGGGATTAGCTCCTACAATGAGCAGTTCTTC.